The 18 T cell receptor beta chains below come from one sample, sequenced in a study of regulatory T cells in long-lasting Graves disease. Researchers made TCR beta libraries by using iRepertoire HTBI primers and running Arm-PCR on CDR3 regions. MiXCR, run by TCRdb on the multiplex PCR reads, gives a single entry per CDR3 protein. The table lists 540,000 or so distinct CDR3 sequences, roughly 13% of them singletons. Time point reported: newly diagnosed GD, antithyroid drugs for less than 3 months. The TCR library was made from RNA that had been extracted from PBMCs in TRIzol. These data were also filed under a second study, of T cells in Graves' hyperthyroidism and ophthalmopathy.

Source: peripheral blood mononuclear cells (PBMCs), taken at new diagnosis, from a patient treated with antithyroid drugs. The receptors stem from a man aged 25 to 45 with Graves disease.

This clonotype was recorded at least ten times. The chain has TRBV6-5 and TRBJ2-1; TRBD2 matches 12 bases. CDR1 and CDR2 from the germline V gene are MNHEY and SVGAGI. The CDR3 runs 16 residues. Trimming took 2 bases from V and 3 from J; bases not matched to a gene: 2. CDR3: CASSYTSGRFYNEQFF. CDR3 DNA sequence: TGTGCCAGCAGTTACACTAGCGGGAGGTTCTACAATGAGCAGTTCTTC.

This clonotype was observed a few times. The CDR3 coding sequence is TGCGCCAGCAGCCAGGACCGAATTCAGGGCTATGGCTACACCTTC. The encoded protein is CASSQDRIQGYGYTF. J is TRBJ1-2 and V is TRBV4-1, with a weak D call TRBD1 (5 bases). V was cut by 3 bases and J by 4 bases, with 15 bases left in between. CDR3 size: 15 residues. Germline V CDR1 and CDR2: MGHRA, YSYEKL.

The sample holds many counts of this clonotype. This chain connects TRBV12-3 or TRBV12-4 to TRBJ2-5; D assignment may be TRBD1 or TRBD2 (6 bases each). Trimming took 5 bases from V and 4 from J, leaving 11 bases between them. The CDR3 covers 13 residues. CDR3 sequence: CASSRTAGETQYF. For the CDR3, the DNA is TGTGCCAGCAGTAGGACAGCGGGAGAGACCCAGTACTTC.

This clonotype showed up many times. The chain combines TRBV7-8 with TRBJ2-3; D could derive from TRBD1 or TRBD2 (6 bases each). Between the trimmed V and J ends, which lost 5 bases and 2 bases, there was a span of 20 bases. From germline, CDR1 is SGHVS and CDR2 FQNEAQ. CDR3 size: 17 residues. The CDR3 sequence: CASSLSSGASSTDTQYF. In DNA, the CDR3 is TGTGCCAGCAGCCTCAGCTCGGGGGCATCATCCACAGATACGCAGTATTTT.

The table lists this clonotype with many counts. The V gene is TRBV20-1, the J gene TRBJ2-5, with D hard to call. The V gene lost 6 bases and the J gene lost 5 bases, with 19 bases spanning the gap. The CDR3 runs 14 residues. The germline gives CDR1 DFQATT, CDR2 SNEGSKA (reference sequence). In DNA form, the CDR3 reads TGCAGTGCCCACATTCCGGGTCAGGCGGAGACCCAGTACTTC. Amino acids: CSAHIPGQAETQYF.

This clonotype was counted many times. The chain uses TRBV2 and TRBJ2-5, with 9 bases identical to TRBD2. This CDR3 has 14 residues. From germline, CDR1 is SNHLY and CDR2 FYNNEI. Trimming removed 3 bases from V and 5 bases from J; junction bases left unmatched: 4. Here the CDR3 DNA reads TGTGCCAGCAGTGAGGGAGCGGGAGGTGAGACCCAGTACTTC. Translated: CASSEGAGGETQYF.

The J gene is TRBJ2-7, the V gene TRBV24-1; D is perhaps TRBD1 or TRBD2 (5 bases each). The germline gives CDR1 KGHDR, CDR2 SFDVKD. This CDR3 has 12 residues. Trimming left V 10 bases short and J 7 bases short, with 16 bases between. The CDR3 spells CATGDGNGEQYF. CDR3 DNA sequence: TGTGCCACTGGGGACGGGAATGGGGAGCAGTACTTC.

This clonotype was seen ten or more times. The chain uses TRBV6-1 and TRBJ1-1; no definite D call. Looked up from germline, CDR1 is MNHNS and CDR2 is SASEGT. V shed 5 bases and J shed 6 bases, with 10 bases lying between them. This CDR3 comprises 12 residues. The CDR3 nucleotides read TGTGCCAGCAGTACGACACCTTCTGAAGCTTTCTTT. It yields the protein CASSTTPSEAFF.

This clonotype was seen a few times. The chain has TRBV20-1 and TRBJ2-6, with D unclear. V dropped 0 bases and J dropped 2 bases, with 5 bases sitting between them. CDR1 and CDR2 (germline): DFQATT, SNEGSKA (reference sequence). CDR3 length: 14 residues. The CDR3 DNA reads as TGCAGTGCTAGAGATATGGCTGGGGCCAACGTCCTGACTTTC. The encoded protein is CSARDMAGANVLTF.

This clonotype was recorded a few times. This chain links TRBV20-1 with TRBJ2-2; perhaps TRBD1 as D (7 bases). Germline CDR1 and CDR2: DFQATT and SNEGSKA (reference sequence). The CDR3 sequence is 13 residues long. V dropped 6 bases and J dropped 8 bases, with 16 bases sitting between them. The CDR3 is CSASRGALGELFF. The CDR3 coding sequence is TGCAGTGCAAGCAGGGGGGCCCTTGGGGAGCTGTTTTTT.

This clonotype was seen many times. V and J are TRBV6-1 and TRBJ2-1; tentative D call: TRBD1 (6 bases). The CDR3 covers 15 residues. Trimming stripped 4 bases from V and 9 bases from J, with 19 bases between. Germline V gene sequence: CDR1 MNHNS, CDR2 SASEGT. CDR3 DNA: TGTGCCAGCAGTGGGGATAGGACCTTAGGGGGTGAGCAGTTCTTC. Its translation is CASSGDRTLGGEQFF.

This clonotype was picked up a small number of times. The CDR3 coding sequence is TGCAGTGCTAGAGATCTGAGGGAGGGGGCCTATGGCTACACCTTC. Translation: CSARDLREGAYGYTF. The V gene is TRBV20-1, the J gene TRBJ1-2; 7 bases are a match to TRBD1. This CDR3 comprises 15 residues. Trimming cost V 0 bases and J 4 bases; bases outside gene matches: 8. Per the germline V gene, CDR1 is DFQATT and CDR2 is SNEGSKA (reference sequence).

This clonotype has ten or more counts. The gene calls are TRBV10-3 and TRBJ2-3; 9 positions agree with TRBD2. CDR1 ENHRY and CDR2 SYGVKD come from the germline V gene. The CDR3 is 15 amino acids. The J segment lost 11 bases and the V segment lost 4 bases, leaving 13 bases of the junction unmatched. CDR3 sequence (DNA): TGTGCCATCAGTGCACAGCGGGAGGTGTCCGGGGAGCAGTATTTT. This gives the protein CAISAQREVSGEQYF.

This clonotype appeared many times. The chain couples TRBV7-2 to TRBJ1-1, with D perhaps matching TRBD1 (5 bases). This CDR3 region has 15 residues. Germline CDR1 SGHTA, CDR2 FQGNSA. Deletions cut 2 bases from V and 0 bases from J, with 10 bases between. In DNA, the CDR3 is TGTGCCAGCAGCTTAAACTACAGGCTGAACACTGAAGCTTTCTTT. This sequence encodes CASSLNYRLNTEAFF.

A few counts support this clonotype. This chain joins TRBV2 and TRBJ2-1, with D perhaps assigned TRBD1 or TRBD2 (5 bases each). Per germline, CDR1 SNHLY and CDR2 FYNNEI. The ends were cut back, 6 bases at V and 1 base at J, with 16 bases in the middle. The CDR3 is 16 amino acids. CDR3 sequence reads: CASRPPSGRSYNEQFF. The CDR3 coding sequence is TGTGCCAGCAGGCCTCCTTCGGGGCGATCCTACAATGAGCAGTTCTTC.

This chain uses TRBV14 with TRBJ2-7; D unclear. The germline V and J ends were trimmed by 0 bases and 0 bases, with 6 bases remaining between them. Per germline, CDR1 SGHDN and CDR2 FVKESK. The CDR3 is 14 amino acids. Written as DNA, the CDR3 is TGTGCCAGCAGCCAAGATCCCCCCTCCTACGAGCAGTACTTC. Its translation: CASSQDPPSYEQYF.

This clonotype has ten or more counts. The chain employs TRBV2 and TRBJ2-6; TRBD1 matches at 7 bases. With 6 bases clipped from V and 0 bases from J, the junction kept 5 bases outside the gene matches. CDR1 and CDR2 from the germline V gene are SNHLY and FYNNEI. CDR3 length: 16 amino acids. The CDR3 DNA is TGTGCCAGCAGCATGACAGGGAGCTCTGGGGCCAACGTCCTGACTTTC. Translating it yields CASSMTGSSGANVLTF.

Remarks on this clonotype: This sequence may be a read error, since a much larger clone differs from it by one base. The chain couples TRBV12-3 or TRBV12-4 to TRBJ1-3, with a tentative D call TRBD1 (6 bases). V was pared by 5 bases and J by 5 bases, with 19 bases between. The CDR3 spans 16 residues. This chain's CDR3 is CASSTPLQGARNTIYF. DNA for the CDR3: TGTGCCAGCAGTACCCCTCTACAGGGAGCGAGAAACACCATATATTTT.